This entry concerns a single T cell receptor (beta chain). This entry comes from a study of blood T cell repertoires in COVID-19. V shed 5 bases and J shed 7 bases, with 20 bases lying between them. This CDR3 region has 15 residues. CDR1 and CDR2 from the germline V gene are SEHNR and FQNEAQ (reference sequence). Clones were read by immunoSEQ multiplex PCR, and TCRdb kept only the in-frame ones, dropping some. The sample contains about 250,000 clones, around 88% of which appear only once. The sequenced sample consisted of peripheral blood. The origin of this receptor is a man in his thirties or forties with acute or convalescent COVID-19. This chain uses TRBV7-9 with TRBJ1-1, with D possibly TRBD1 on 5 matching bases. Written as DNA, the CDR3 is TGTGCCAGCAGCCTATCGGCTAGGGGTAGTGATGAAGCTTTCTTT. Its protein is CASSLSARGSDEAFF.